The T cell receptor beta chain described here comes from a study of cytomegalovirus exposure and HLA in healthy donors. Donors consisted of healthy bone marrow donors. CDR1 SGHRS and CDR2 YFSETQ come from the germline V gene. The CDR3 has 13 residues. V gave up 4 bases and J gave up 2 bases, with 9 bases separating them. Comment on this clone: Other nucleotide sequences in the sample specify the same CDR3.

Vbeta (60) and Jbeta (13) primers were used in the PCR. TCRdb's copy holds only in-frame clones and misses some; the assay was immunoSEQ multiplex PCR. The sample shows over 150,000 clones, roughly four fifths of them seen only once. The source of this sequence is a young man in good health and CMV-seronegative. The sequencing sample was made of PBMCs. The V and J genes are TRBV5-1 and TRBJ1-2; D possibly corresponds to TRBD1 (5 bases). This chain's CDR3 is CASSLDSNYGYTF. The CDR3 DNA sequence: TGCGCCAGCAGCCTAGACAGCAACTATGGCTACACCTTC.